Detailed here is one T cell receptor beta chain. These data originate in a study of cytomegalovirus exposure and HLA in healthy donors. The PCR used 60 Vbeta and 13 Jbeta primers. TCRdb keeps only in-frame clones here, not all; method: immunoSEQ multiplex PCR. This sample has about 110,000 clones; 65% to 85% occur once, and the top ten carry around 2.1%. V was cut by 4 bases and J by 1 base, with 11 bases left in between. Germline V gene data show CDR1 as SGHTA and CDR2 as FQGNSA. This CDR3 has 14 amino acids. The chain carries TRBV7-2 and TRBJ2-7; TRBD1 is a possible D gene (5 bases). Sequences were obtained from PBMCs. This TCR derives from a young man in good health and CMV-seronegative. CDR3 protein: CASSYKTVSYEQYF. CDR3 in DNA: TGTGCCAGCAGCTATAAGACAGTTTCCTACGAGCAGTACTTC. The entire variable domain, with the rest obtained from reference TRBV7-2 and TRBJ2-7, is as follows: GAGVSQSPSNKVTEKGKDVELRCDPISGHTALYWYRQSLGQGLEFLIYFQGNSAPDKSGLPSDRFSAERTGGSVSTLTIQRTQQEDSAVYLCASSYKTVSYEQYFGPGTRLTVT.